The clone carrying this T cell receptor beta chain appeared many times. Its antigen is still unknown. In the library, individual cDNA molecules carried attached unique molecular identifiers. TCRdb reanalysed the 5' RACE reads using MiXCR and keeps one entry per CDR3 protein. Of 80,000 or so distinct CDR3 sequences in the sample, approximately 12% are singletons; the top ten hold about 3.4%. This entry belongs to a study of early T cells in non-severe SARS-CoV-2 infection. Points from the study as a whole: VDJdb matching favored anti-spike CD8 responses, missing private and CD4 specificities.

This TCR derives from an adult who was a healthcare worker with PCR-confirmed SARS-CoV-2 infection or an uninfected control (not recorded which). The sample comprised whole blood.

CDR3 amino acids: CASSPGDRGKYTF. The CDR3 nucleotides read TGTGCCAGCTCACCAGGGGACAGGGGGAAATACACCTTC. This chain links TRBV18 with TRBJ1-2; 11 bases are a match to TRBD1. Germline V gene sequence: CDR1 KGHSH, CDR2 LQKENI. The CDR3 covers 13 residues. The ends lost 2 bases at V and 11 bases at J; junction bases unmatched: 4.